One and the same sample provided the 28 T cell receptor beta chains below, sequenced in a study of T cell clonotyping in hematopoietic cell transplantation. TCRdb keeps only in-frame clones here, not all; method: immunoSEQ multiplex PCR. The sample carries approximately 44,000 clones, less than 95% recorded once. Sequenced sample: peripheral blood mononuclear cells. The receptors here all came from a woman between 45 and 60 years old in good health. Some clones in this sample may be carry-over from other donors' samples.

The DNA of the CDR3 is TGCGCCAGCCGAGCGGGGGGAGGAGGAACAGATACGCAGTATTTT. Translating gives CASRAGGGGTDTQYF. The chain has TRBV5-1 and TRBJ2-3; 9 nucleotides align to TRBD2. This CDR3 is 15 amino acids long. Germline V gene data show CDR1 as SGHRS and CDR2 as YFSETQ. J was trimmed by 3 bases and V by 7 bases; bases with no gene match: 9.

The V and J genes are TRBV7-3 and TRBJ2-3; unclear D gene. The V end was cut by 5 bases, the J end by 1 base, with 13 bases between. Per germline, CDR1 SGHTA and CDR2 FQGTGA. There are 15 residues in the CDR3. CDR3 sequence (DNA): TGTGCCAGCAGCCACGAGAGTACCGGCACAGATACGCAGTATTTT. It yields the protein CASSHESTGTDTQYF.

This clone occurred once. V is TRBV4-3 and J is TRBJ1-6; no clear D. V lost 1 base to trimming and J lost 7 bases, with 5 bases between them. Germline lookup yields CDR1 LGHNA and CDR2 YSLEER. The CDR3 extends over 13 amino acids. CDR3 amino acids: CASSQVENSPLHF. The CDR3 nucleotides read TGCGCCAGCAGCCAAGTGGAGAATTCACCCCTCCACTTT.

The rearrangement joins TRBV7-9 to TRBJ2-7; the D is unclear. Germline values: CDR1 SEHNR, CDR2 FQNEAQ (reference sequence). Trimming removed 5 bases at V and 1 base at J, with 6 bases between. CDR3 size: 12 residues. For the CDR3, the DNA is TGTGCCAGCAGCCCTATGTCCTACGAGCAGTACTTC. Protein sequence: CASSPMSYEQYF.

In DNA form, the CDR3 reads TGTGCCAGCAGCCCGAGATCAACAGGACTCGGCCAGCCCCAGCATTTT. This gives the protein CASSPRSTGLGQPQHF. V usage is TRBV7-6 and J usage is TRBJ1-5; TRBD1 might be the D (5 bases). Germline values: CDR1 SGHVS, CDR2 FNYEAQ. This CDR3 contains 16 residues. Trimming pared 5 bases from V and 7 bases from J, leaving 21 bases between.

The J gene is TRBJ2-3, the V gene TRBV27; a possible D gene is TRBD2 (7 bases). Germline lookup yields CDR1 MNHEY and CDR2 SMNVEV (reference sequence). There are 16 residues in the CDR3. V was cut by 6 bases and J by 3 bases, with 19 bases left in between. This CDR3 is CASSSIVAGATDTQYF. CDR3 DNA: TGTGCCAGCAGCTCAATTGTGGCGGGGGCTACAGATACGCAGTATTTT.

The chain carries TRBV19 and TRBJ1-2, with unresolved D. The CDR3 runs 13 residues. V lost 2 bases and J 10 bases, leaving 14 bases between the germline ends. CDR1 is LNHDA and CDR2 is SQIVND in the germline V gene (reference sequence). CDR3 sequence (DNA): TGTGCCAGTAGTATATCCACACTCGTCGACTACACCTTC. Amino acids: CASSISTLVDYTF.

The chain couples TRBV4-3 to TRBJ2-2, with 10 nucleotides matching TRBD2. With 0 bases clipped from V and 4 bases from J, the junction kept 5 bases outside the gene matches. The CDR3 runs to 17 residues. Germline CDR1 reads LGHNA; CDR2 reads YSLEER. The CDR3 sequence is CASSQDWLAGATGELFF. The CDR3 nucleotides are TGCGCCAGCAGCCAAGATTGGCTAGCGGGGGCCACCGGGGAGCTGTTTTTT.

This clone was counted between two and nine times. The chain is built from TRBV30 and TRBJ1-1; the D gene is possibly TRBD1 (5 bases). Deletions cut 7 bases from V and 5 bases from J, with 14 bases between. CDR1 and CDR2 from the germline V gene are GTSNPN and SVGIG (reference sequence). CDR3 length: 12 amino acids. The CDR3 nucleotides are TGTGCCTCCCAAGGGGCGGCGACTGAAGCTTTCTTT. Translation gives CASQGAATEAFF.

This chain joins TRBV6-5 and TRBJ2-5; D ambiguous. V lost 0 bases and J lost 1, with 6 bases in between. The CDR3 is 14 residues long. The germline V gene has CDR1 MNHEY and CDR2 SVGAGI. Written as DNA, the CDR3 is TGTGCCAGCAGTTACTCGAGAATCCAAGAGACCCAGTACTTC. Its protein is CASSYSRIQETQYF.

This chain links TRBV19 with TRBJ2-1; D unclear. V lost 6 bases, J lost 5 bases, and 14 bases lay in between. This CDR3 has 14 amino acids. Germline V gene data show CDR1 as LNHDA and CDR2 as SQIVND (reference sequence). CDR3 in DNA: TGTGCCAGTAGCAAGGTAGGTCGGGACAATGAGCAGTTCTTC. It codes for CASSKVGRDNEQFF.

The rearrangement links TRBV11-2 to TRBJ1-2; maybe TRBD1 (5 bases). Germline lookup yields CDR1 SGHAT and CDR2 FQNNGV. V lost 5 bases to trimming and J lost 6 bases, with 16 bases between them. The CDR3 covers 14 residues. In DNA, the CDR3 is TGTGCCAGCAGCCCCCCCCGGGGGGAGGATGGCTACACCTTC. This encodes CASSPPRGEDGYTF.

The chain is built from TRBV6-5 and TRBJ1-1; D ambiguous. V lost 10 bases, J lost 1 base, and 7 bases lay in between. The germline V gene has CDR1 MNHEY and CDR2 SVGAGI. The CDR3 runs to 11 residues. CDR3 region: CAISSNTEAFF. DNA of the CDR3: TGTGCCATAAGTTCGAACACTGAAGCTTTCTTT.

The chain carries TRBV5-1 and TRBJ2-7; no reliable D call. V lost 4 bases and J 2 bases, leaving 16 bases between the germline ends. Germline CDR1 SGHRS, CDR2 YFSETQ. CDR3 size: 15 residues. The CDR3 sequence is CASSAEIGPAYEQYF. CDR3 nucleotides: TGCGCCAGCAGCGCCGAAATAGGGCCAGCCTACGAGCAGTACTTC.

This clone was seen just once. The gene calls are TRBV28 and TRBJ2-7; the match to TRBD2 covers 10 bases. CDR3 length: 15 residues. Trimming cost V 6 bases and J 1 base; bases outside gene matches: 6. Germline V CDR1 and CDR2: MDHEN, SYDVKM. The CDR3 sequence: CASSELSGGSYEQYF. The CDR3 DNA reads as TGTGCCAGCAGCGAACTTAGCGGGGGGTCCTACGAGCAGTACTTC.

CDR3 in DNA: TGTGCCAGCAGCGTTGGAGGGTTACGCTATGGCTACACCTTC. This gives the protein CASSVGGLRYGYTF. The chain links TRBV5-6 to TRBJ1-2, with D uncertain. This CDR3 is 14 amino acids long. The V gene's germline CDR1 is SGHDT and CDR2 YYEEEE. V lost 4 bases and J lost 4, with 14 bases in between.

The CDR3 region is CASSQVKGSYEQYF. The CDR3 region has the DNA TGCGCCAGCAGCCAAGTAAAGGGTAGCTACGAGCAGTACTTC. The chain is built from TRBV4-1 and TRBJ2-7; no clear D. This CDR3 comprises 14 residues. V was cut by 1 base and J by 3 bases, with 10 bases left in between. Per germline, CDR1 MGHRA and CDR2 YSYEKL.

The CDR3 DNA reads TGTGCCAGCTCACCACCCAGTTCGATCTCTGGAAACACCATATATTTT. Amino acid sequence: CASSPPSSISGNTIYF. This chain links TRBV18 with TRBJ1-3; D gene uncertain. This CDR3 is built from 16 residues. CDR1 and CDR2 (germline): KGHSH, LQKENI. Between the trimmed V and J ends, which lost 0 bases and 0 bases, there was a span of 9 bases.

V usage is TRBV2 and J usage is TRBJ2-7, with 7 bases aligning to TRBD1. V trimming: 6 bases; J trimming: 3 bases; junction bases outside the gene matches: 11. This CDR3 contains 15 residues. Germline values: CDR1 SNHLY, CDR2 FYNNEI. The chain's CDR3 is CASSESRDSDYEQYF. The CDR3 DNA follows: TGTGCCAGCAGCGAATCCCGGGACAGTGACTACGAGCAGTACTTC.

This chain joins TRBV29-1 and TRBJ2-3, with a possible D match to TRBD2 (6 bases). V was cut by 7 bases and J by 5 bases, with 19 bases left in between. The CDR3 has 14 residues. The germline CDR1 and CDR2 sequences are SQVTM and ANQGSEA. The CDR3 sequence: CSAGWGVVGDTQYF. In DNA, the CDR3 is TGCAGCGCCGGGTGGGGGGTGGTAGGAGATACGCAGTATTTT.

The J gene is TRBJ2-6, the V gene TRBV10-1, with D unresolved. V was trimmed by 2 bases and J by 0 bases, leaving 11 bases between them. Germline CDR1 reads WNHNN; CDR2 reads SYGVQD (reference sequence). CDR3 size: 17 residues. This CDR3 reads CASSEVSPDSGANVLTF. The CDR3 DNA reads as TGCGCCAGCAGTGAGGTCAGCCCCGACTCTGGGGCCAACGTCCTGACTTTC.

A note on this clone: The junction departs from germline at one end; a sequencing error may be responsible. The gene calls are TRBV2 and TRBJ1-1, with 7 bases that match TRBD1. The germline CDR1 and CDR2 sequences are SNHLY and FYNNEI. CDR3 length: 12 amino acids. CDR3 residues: CASSVQGMEDFF. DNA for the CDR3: TGTGCCAGCAGTGTACAGGGGATGGAAGATTTCTTT.

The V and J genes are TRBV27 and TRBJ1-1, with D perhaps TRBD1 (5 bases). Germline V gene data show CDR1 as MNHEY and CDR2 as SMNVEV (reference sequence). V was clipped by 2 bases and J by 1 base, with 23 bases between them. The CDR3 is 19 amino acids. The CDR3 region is CASSLQPPGGISRNTEAFF. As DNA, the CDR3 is TGTGCCAGCAGTTTACAGCCACCGGGGGGGATATCGCGGAACACTGAAGCTTTCTTT.

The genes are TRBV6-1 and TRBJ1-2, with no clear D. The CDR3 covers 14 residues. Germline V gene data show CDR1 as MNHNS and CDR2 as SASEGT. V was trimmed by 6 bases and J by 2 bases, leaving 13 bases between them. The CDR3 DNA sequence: TGTGCCAGCAGCCGAAGGACGGGGAACTATGGCTACACCTTC. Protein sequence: CASSRRTGNYGYTF.

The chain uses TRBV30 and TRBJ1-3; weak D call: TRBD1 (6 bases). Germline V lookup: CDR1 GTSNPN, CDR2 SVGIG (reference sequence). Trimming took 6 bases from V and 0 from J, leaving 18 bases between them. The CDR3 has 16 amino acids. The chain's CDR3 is CACDLDSSYSGNTIYF. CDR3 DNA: TGTGCCTGTGACCTGGACAGTTCCTACTCTGGAAACACCATATATTTT.

CDR3 sequence reads: CASSETTNSPLHF. The CDR3 nucleotides read TGTGCCAGCAGCGAAACAACCAATTCACCCCTCCACTTT. The V call is TRBV7-2, the J call TRBJ1-6, with D uncertain. The CDR3 is 13 amino acids. The V and J ends lost 5 bases and 7 bases respectively, with 9 bases between them. Per the germline V gene, CDR1 is SGHTA and CDR2 is FQGNSA.

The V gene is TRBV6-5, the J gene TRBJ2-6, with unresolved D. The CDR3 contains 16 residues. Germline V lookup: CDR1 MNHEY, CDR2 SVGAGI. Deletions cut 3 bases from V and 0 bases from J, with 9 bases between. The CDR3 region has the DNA TGTGCCAGCAGTTATTCTGAGAGCTCTGGGGCCAACGTCCTGACTTTC. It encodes CASSYSESSGANVLTF.

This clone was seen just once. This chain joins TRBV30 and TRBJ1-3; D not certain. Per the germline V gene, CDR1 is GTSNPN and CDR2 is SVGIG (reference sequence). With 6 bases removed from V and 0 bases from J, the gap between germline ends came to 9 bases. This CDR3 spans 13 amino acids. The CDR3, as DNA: TGTGCCTGCCCCCGGGGCTCTGGAAACACCATATATTTT. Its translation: CACPRGSGNTIYF.